This entry describes one T cell receptor beta chain. What antigen it recognizes has not been identified. The input lacks base qualities; no much larger clone sits a single base away. The data were obtained in a study of response to subunit inactivated influenza vaccine (dated by TCRdb to between 2018 and 2020). With respect to the entire study: Deep quantitative profiling of the T cell receptor repertoire was used in the study to follow responses to a trivalent subunit inactivated influenza vaccine. Points the paper makes about the study in general: It was suggested by the authors that each seasonal influenza vaccination may recruit only a limited number of new T cells.

The protocol used for the library was RT-PCR. For sequencing, an Illumina HiSeq 2500 was employed. The public reads were quality trimmed at Q25 with fastp and then assembled into clones with MiXCR by TCRdb, keeping productive beta chains. Records with the same CDR3 protein are collapsed into one entry carrying the most frequent genes and DNA. For this sample the table gives 150,000 to 200,000 distinct CDR3 sequences, of which approximately 12% were detected only once. The leading ten clones occupy 25% to 30% of the sample. Its CDR3 holds 13 amino acids, cysteine through phenylalanine. The CDR3 DNA has 39 bases and is translated from base 1. Relative to germline, V is missing 6 bases and J is missing 3 bases, with 2 bases of the junction outside any gene match. The CDR1 and CDR2 encoded by the germline V gene (reference sequence) are SGHKS and YYEKEE. The data also belong to a second study, concerning T cells expressing NK-cell markers. As the second paper documents: TCR beta cDNA libraries were made by 5'RACE template switching that added a universal primer site and unique molecular identifiers. About eight donors provided sorted CD3+CD56+NKG2C+, CD3+CD56+NKG2C- and CD3+CD56-NKG2C+ T-cell subsets, whose TCR beta-chain repertoires were profiled. Most of the eight sequenced donors were HCMV-seropositive and one was HCMV-seronegative. In several experiments an anti-gammadeltaTCR antibody was added to restrict sorting to alphabetaTCR-expressing T cells. For roughly six donors, the dominant CD3+CD56+NKG2C+ clonotypes were among the top 10 CD8+ clonotypes and accounted for about 1.0-7.0% of CD8+ T cells. Those dominant clonotypes were again the most abundant among CD3+CD56-NKG2C+ cells in several donors, at about 25-65%. Whether the expanded NKG2C-expressing T cell clones were specific for HCMV antigens was left unclear. The study sequenced eight donors, all healthy volunteers chosen at random: three men and five women. HCMV-specific IgG was detected in serum with a commercial ELISA kit to determine HCMV serostatus. Peripheral blood mononuclear cells were isolated from blood by Ficoll density gradient centrifugation. Using Miltenyi isolation kits, CD4+ and CD8+ T cells were isolated from PBMC through magnetic immunoseparation. Synthesis of cDNA was primed from the TCR beta constant segment and was followed by two consecutive PCR amplification steps. The libraries were sequenced on Illumina HiSeq 2000/2500, MiSeq or NextSeq, producing 2 x 150 bp reads. MIGEC was used to demultiplex reads and group reads by UMI, and MiTCR was used to assemble and quantify clonotypes. To exclude erroneous sequences, any TCR cDNA sequence not supported by at least two reads was discarded. The tcR package was used for downstream repertoire analysis, and clonotypes were matched across fractions by CDR3 nucleotide sequence plus V segment. VDJmatch was used to annotate antigen specificity against VDJdb, with one amino acid substitution allowed in CDR3.

The clonotype originates from a middle-aged man who received an inactivated influenza vaccine. Donor details come from another sample of the same person, matched by shared clones. In this chain, TRBV5-5 is recombined with TRBJ2-7; 11 central bases correspond to TRBD1. The source material was CD8+ T cells sorted from PBMCs, sampled 12 days after vaccination. CDR3 region: CASTGTGGYEQYF. The DNA sequence follows: TGTGCCAGCACCGGGACAGGGGGCTACGAGCAGTACTTC.